This TCR beta chain stems from a study of blood T cell repertoires in COVID-19. On the study more broadly: T cells, B-cell-depleted T cells, or PBMCs supplied cDNA or gDNA.

As originally analysed: Reference gene primer amplification yielded estimated nucleated cell counts. Sequencing used immunoSEQ multiplex PCR; TCRdb keeps in-frame clones, though not all of them. Clonal size and the V and J genes are those of that table, whereas D and trimming came from the DNA. Among about 180,000 clones listed, roughly 85% were seen once. Trimming cost V 4 bases and J 1 base; bases outside gene matches: 12. CDR1 and CDR2 (germline): LGHDT, YNNKEL (reference sequence). The CDR3 is 17 residues long. This chain uses TRBV3-1 (or the pseudogene TRBV3-2) with TRBJ1-1; 7 bases are a match to TRBD1. The sequence derives from a woman in her seventies with acute or convalescent COVID-19. The specimen was peripheral blood. CDR3 amino acids: CASSPPPTGVQNTEAFF. CDR3 nucleotide sequence: TGTGCCAGCAGCCCTCCCCCCACAGGGGTCCAGAACACTGAAGCTTTCTTT.